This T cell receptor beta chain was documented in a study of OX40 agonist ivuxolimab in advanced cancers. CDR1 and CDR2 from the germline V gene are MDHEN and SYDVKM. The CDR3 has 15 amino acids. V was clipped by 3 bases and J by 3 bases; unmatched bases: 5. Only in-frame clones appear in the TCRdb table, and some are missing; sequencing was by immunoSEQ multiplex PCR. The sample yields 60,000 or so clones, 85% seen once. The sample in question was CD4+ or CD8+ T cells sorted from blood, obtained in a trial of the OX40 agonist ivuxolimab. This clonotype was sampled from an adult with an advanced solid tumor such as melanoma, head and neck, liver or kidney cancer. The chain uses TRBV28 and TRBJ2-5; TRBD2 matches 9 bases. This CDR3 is CASSFRLAVKETQYF. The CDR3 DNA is TGTGCCAGCAGTTTCCGACTAGCGGTTAAAGAGACCCAGTACTTC.